This T cell receptor beta chain comes out of a study of molecular identifiers for immune sequencing clone quantification. Study results and caveats: In naive cells, clones above 20 RNA copies held under 1% of molecules, whereas in effector cells they held over 97%.

The authors gated naive CD8 T cells as CD8+CD4-CCR7+CD45RA+ for sorting. The germline CDR1 and CDR2 sequences are MNHEY and SMNVEV (reference sequence). CDR3 length equals 16 residues. The V segment lost 4 bases and the J segment 0 bases; nucleotides outside the gene matches: 4. TCRdb recomputed calls from the PCR reads with MiXCR, one row per CDR3 protein. The table has about 330,000 distinct CDR3 sequences, roughly a quarter seen once. Note on this clonotype: Its antigen is currently unknown.

This rearrangement joins TRBV27 to TRBJ2-7, with 12 nucleotides matching TRBD2. The receptor was derived from a human donor in good health. Some libraries in this study had Jurkat cell RNA spiked in. The specimen sequenced was naive CD8+ T cells from blood, with Jurkat cell RNA spiked in. Subset specified: FACS-sorted CD8+CD4-CCR7+CD45RA+ naive T cells. The CDR3 coding sequence is TGTGCCAGCAGTTCTAGGACTAGCGGGGACTCCTACGAGCAGTACTTC. Residues: CASSSRTSGDSYEQYF.